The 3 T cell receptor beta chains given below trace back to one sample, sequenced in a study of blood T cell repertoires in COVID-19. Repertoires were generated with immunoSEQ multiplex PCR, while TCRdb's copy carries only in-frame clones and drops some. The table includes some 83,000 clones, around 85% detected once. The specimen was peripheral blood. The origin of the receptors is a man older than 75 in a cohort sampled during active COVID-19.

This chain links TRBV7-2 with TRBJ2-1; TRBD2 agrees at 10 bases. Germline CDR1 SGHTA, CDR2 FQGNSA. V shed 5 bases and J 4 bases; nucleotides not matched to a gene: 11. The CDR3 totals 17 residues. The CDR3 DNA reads TGTGCCAGCAGCCGTGCTAGCGGGGGAACCTTATACAATGAGCAGTTCTTC. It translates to CASSRASGGTLYNEQFF.

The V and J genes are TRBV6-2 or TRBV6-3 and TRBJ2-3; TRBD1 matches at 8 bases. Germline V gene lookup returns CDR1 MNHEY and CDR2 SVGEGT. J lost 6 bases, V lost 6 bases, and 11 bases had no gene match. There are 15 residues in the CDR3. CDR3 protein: CASSGGTGGRDTQYF. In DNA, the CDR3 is TGTGCCAGCAGCGGAGGGACAGGAGGACGGGATACGCAGTATTTT.

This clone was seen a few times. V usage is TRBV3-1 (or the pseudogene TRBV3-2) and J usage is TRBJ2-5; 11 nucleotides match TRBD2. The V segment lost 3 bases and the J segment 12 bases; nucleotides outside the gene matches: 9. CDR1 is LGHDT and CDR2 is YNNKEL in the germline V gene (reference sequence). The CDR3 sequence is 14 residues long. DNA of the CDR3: TGTGCCAGCAGCCAGACTAGCGGGGTTCGCCCTGAGTACTTC. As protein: CASSQTSGVRPEYF.